A selection of T cell receptor beta chains follows, all from one sample in a study of blood T cell repertoires in COVID-19. TCRdb keeps only in-frame clones here, not all; method: immunoSEQ multiplex PCR. Altogether 200,000 or so clones are present, 88% being singletons, with the ten largest covering roughly 2.6%. The sequenced sample was peripheral blood. The receptors originated from a woman aged 55 to 70 with acute or convalescent COVID-19. CDR3s include the opening cysteine and the closing phenylalanine or tryptophan. The order of the fields is D gene, J gene, V gene, CDR3 protein, CDR3 DNA. D genes are given only for firm matches.

>-|TRBJ2-1|TRBV24-1
CATSDVRDRQRSGSSYNEQFF
TGTGCCACCAGTGATGTCCGGGACAGGCAACGTAGCGGGAGCTCCTACAATGAGCAGTTCTTC
>-|TRBJ1-4|TRBV7-9
CASSLESGANEKLFF
TGTGCCAGCAGCTTAGAATCAGGGGCCAATGAAAAACTGTTTTTT
>-|TRBJ1-1|TRBV6-5
CASSYRPRGNTEAFF
TGTGCCAGCAGTTACAGACCAAGGGGGAACACTGAAGCTTTCTTT
>TRBD1|TRBJ1-4|TRBV9
CASSPRQGGEKLFF
TGTGCCAGCAGCCCCCGACAGGGGGGAGAAAAACTGTTTTTT
>-|TRBJ2-1|TRBV6-2/TRBV6-3
CASSPRLVHEQFF
TGTGCCAGCAGTCCCCGACTAGTCCATGAGCAGTTCTTC
>-|TRBJ1-2|TRBV19
CASSIQIGQTYGYTF
TGTGCCAGTAGTATACAGATCGGACAGACCTATGGCTACACCTTC
>-|TRBJ1-1|TRBV6-4
CASSPSVGRSEAFF
TGTGCCAGCAGCCCGTCAGTGGGCCGGTCTGAAGCTTTCTTT
>TRBD2|TRBJ2-1|TRBV7-6
CASSSFAGGWYNEQFF
TGTGCCAGCAGCTCGTTCGCCGGGGGGTGGTACAATGAGCAGTTCTTC
>-|TRBJ2-2|TRBV27
CASRRGATNTGELFF
TGTGCCAGCAGACGGGGGGCCACGAACACCGGGGAGCTGTTTTTT
>-|TRBJ2-5|TRBV5-1
CASSLGTEGETQYF
TGCGCCAGCAGCTTGGGGACGGAGGGGGAGACCCAGTACTTC
>TRBD1|TRBJ2-5|TRBV15
CATSRGDSQETQYF
TGTGCCACCAGCAGAGGGGACAGCCAAGAGACCCAGTACTTC
>TRBD2|TRBJ2-2|TRBV6-4
CASSETTSGTGELFF
TGTGCCAGCAGTGAGACTACTAGCGGCACCGGGGAGCTGTTTTTT